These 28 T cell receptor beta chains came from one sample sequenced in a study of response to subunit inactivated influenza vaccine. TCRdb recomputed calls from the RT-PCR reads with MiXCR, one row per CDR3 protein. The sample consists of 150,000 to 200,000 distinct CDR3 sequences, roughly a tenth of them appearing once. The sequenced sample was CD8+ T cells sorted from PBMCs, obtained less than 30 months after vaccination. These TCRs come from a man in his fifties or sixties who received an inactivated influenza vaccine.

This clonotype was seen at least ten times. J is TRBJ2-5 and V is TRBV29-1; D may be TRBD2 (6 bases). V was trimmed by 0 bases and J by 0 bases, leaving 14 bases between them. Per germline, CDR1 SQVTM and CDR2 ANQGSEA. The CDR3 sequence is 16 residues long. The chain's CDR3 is CSVEERGPMYQETQYF. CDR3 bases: TGCAGCGTTGAAGAGCGGGGCCCGATGTACCAAGAGACCCAGTACTTC.

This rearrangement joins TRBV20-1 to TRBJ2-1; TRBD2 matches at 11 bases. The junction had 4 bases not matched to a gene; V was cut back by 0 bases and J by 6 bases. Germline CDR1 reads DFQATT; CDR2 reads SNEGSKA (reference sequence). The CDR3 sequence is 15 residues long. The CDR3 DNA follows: TGCAGTGCTAGAGAACTAGCGGGAGTTCCCAATGAGCAGTTCTTC. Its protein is CSARELAGVPNEQFF.

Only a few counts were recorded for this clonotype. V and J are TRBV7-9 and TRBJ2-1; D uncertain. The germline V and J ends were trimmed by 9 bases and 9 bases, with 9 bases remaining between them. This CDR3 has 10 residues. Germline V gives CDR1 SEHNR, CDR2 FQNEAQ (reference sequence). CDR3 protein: CASSYGEQFF. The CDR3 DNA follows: TGTGCCAGTTCGTATGGTGAGCAGTTCTTC.

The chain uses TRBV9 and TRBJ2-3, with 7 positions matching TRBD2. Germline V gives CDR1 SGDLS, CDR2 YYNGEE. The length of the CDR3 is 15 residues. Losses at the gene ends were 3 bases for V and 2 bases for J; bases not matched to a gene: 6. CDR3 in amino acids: CASSGSGTPTDTQYF. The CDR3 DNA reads TGTGCCAGCAGCGGAAGCGGGACCCCCACAGATACGCAGTATTTT.

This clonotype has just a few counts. Here the CDR3 reads CASSGTGTGVSHEQYF. The CDR3 DNA reads TGTGCCAGCAGCGGAACCGGGACAGGTGTTTCCCACGAGCAGTACTTC. This chain connects TRBV5-5 to TRBJ2-7, with 8 nucleotides matching TRBD1. After removal of 4 bases from V and 5 bases from J, the junction contained 14 bases not matched to a gene. The CDR3 has 16 amino acids. The germline V gene encodes CDR1 SGHKS and CDR2 YYEKEE (reference sequence).

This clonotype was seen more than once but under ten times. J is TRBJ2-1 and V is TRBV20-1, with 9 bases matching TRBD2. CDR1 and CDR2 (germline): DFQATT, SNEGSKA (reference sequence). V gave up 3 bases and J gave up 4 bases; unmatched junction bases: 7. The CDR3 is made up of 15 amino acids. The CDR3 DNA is TGCAGTGCTAGTCGGGCTAGCGGGGATTACAATGAGCAGTTCTTC. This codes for CSASRASGDYNEQFF.

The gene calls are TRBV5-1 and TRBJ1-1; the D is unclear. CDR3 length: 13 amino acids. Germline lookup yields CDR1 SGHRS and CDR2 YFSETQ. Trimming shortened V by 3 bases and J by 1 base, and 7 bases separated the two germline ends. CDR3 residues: CASSWEGNTEAFF. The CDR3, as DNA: TGCGCCAGCAGCTGGGAAGGGAACACTGAAGCTTTCTTT.

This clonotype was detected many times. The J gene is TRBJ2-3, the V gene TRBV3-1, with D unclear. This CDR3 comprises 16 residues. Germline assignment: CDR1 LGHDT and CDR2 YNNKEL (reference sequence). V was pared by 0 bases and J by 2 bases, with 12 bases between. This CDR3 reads CASSQEGDGPTDTQYF. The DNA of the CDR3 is TGTGCCAGCAGCCAAGAAGGAGACGGGCCCACAGATACGCAGTATTTT.

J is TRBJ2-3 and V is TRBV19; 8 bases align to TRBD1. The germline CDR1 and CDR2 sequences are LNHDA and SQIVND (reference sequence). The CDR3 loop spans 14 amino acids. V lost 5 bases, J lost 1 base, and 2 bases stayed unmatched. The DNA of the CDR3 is TGTGCCAGTAGTGGACAGGGTGGCACAGATACGCAGTATTTT. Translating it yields CASSGQGGTDTQYF.

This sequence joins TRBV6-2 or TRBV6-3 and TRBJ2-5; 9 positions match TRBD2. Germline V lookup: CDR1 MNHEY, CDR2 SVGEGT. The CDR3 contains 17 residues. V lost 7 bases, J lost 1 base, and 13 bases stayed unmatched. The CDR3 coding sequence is TGTGCCAGCACCAGACCCGGGACTAGCCGGGCCCAAGAGACCCAGTACTTC. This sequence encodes CASTRPGTSRAQETQYF.

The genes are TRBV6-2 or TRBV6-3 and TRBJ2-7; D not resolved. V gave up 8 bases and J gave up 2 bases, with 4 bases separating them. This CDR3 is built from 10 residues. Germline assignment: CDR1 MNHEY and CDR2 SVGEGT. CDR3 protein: CASGAYEQYF. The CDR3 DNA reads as TGTGCCAGCGGGGCCTACGAGCAGTACTTC.

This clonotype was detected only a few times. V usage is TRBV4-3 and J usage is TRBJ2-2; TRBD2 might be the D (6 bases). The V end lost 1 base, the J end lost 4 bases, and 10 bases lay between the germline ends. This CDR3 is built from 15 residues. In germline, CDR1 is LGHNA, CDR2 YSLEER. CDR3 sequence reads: CASSQATGGTGELFF. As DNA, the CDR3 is TGCGCCAGCAGCCAAGCAACCGGGGGCACCGGGGAGCTGTTTTTT.

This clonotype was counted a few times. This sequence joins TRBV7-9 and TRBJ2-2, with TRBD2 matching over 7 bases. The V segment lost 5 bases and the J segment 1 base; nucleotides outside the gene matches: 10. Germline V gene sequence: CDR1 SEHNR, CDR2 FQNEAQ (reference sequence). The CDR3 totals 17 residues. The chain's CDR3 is CASSIARLAENTGELFF. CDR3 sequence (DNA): TGTGCCAGCAGCATCGCAAGGCTAGCGGAGAACACCGGGGAGCTGTTTTTT.

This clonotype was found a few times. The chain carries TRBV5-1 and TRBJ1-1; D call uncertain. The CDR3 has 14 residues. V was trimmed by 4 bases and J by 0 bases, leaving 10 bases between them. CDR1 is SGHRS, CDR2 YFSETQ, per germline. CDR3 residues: CASSMDVMNTEAFF. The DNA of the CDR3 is TGCGCCAGCAGCATGGACGTCATGAACACTGAAGCTTTCTTT.

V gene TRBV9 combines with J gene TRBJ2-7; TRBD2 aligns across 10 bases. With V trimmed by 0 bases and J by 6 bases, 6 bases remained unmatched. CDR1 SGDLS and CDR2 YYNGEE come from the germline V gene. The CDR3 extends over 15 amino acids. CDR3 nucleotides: TGTGCCAGCAGCGTAGGGGCTAGCGGGAGAGGCGAGCAGTACTTC. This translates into CASSVGASGRGEQYF.

CDR3 DNA: TGTGCCAGCAGTTACATAATTCAGGGGACTTATGAGACCCAGTACTTC. Translation: CASSYIIQGTYETQYF. This chain uses TRBV6-2 or TRBV6-3 with TRBJ2-5, with D perhaps given as TRBD1 or TRBD2 (6 bases each). The CDR3 is made up of 16 amino acids. Between the trimmed V and J ends, which lost 2 bases and 5 bases, there was a span of 18 bases. Germline V gene sequence: CDR1 MNHEY, CDR2 SVGEGT.

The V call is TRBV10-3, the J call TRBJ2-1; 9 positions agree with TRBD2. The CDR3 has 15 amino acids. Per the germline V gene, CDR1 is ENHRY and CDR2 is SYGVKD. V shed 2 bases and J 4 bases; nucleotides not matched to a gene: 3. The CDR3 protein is CAISEMAGGYNEQFF. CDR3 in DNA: TGTGCCATCAGTGAGATGGCGGGAGGGTACAATGAGCAGTTCTTC.

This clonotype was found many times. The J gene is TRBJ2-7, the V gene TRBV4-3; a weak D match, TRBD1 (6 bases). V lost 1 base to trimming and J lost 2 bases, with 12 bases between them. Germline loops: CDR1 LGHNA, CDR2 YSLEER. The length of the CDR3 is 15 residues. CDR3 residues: CASSQAYRATYEQYF. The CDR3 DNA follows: TGCGCCAGCAGCCAAGCTTACAGGGCAACCTACGAGCAGTACTTC.

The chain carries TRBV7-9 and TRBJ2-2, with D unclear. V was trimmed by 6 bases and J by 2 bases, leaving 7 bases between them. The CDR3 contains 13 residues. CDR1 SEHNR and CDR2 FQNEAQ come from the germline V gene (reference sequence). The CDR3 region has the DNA TGTGCCAGCAGGCCCACTAACACCGGGGAGCTGTTTTTT. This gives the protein CASRPTNTGELFF.

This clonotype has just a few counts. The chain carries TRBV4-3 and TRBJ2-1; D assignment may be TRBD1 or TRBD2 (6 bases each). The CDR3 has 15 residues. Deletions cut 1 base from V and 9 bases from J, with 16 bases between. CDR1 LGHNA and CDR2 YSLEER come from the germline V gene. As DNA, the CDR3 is TGCGCCAGCAGCCAAGGGGGGGCTTGGAGCGCTGAGCAGTTCTTC. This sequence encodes CASSQGGAWSAEQFF.

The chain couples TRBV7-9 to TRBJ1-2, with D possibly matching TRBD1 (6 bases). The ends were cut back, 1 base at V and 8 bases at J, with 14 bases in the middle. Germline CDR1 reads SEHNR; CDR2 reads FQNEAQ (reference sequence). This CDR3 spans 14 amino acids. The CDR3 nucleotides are TGTGCCAGCAGCTTAGTTCTGGGGGCGTACGGCTACACCTTC. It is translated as CASSLVLGAYGYTF.

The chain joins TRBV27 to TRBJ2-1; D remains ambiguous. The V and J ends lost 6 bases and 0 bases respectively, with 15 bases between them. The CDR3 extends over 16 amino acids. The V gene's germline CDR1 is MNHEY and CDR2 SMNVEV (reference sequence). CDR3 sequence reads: CASSPFYLSSYNEQFF. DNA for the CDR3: TGTGCCAGCAGCCCCTTCTACCTTAGCTCCTACAATGAGCAGTTCTTC.

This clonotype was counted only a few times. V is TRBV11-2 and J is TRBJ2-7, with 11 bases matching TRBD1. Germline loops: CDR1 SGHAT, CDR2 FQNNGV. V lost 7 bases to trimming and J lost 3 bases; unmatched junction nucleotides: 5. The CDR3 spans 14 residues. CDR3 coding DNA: TGTGCCAGCACCCCGGACAGGGGGCTCTACGAGCAGTACTTC. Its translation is CASTPDRGLYEQYF.

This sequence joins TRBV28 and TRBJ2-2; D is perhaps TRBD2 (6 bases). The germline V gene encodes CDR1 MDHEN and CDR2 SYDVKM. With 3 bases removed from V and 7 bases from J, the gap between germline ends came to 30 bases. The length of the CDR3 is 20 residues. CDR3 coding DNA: TGTGCCAGCAGTTTTTTTGGCGGGATACAAATAACGCGGTCGGTCGGGGAGCTGTTTTTT. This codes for CASSFFGGIQITRSVGELFF.

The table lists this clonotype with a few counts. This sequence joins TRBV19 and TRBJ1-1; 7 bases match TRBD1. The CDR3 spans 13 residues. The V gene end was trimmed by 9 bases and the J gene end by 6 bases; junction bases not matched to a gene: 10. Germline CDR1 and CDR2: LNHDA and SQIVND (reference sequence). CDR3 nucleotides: TGTGCCAGCCTCAGACAGGGCAGCCCTGAAGCTTTCTTT. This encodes CASLRQGSPEAFF.

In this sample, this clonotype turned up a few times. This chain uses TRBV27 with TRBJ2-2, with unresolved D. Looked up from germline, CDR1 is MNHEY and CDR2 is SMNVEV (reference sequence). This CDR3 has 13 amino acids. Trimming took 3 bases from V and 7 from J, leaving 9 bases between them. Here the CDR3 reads CASSFSSFGELFF. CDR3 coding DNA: TGTGCCAGCAGTTTTAGTTCCTTCGGGGAGCTGTTTTTT.

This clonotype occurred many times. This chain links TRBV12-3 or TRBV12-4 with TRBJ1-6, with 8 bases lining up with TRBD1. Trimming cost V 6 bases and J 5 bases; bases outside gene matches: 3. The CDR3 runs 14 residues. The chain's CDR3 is CASSRQGNNSPLHF. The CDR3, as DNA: TGTGCCAGCAGCCGACAGGGGAATAATTCACCCCTCCACTTT.

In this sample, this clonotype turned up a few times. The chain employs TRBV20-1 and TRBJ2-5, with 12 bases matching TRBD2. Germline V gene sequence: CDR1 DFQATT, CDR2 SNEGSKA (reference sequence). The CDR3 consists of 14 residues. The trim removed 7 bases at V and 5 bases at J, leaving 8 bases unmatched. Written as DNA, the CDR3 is TGCAGTGTTCGACTAGCGGGAGTTGGGGAGACCCAGTACTTC. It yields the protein CSVRLAGVGETQYF.